This T cell receptor (beta chain) was captured by sequencing in a study of blood T cells in healthy people across ages. CDR1 and CDR2 (germline): SGHTA, FQGNSA. This CDR3 has 16 residues. A word on this clonotype: One end of the junction varies from germline; a read error may be responsible.

With a J-beta primer mix and a sample-barcoded 5' primer, a second PCR ran roughly 6 to 12 cycles. Each cDNA molecule received a tag from a template-switch adaptor that had 12 random nucleotides. A single record per CDR3 protein comes from TCRdb applying MiXCR to the 5' RACE reads. The repertoire holds about 680,000 distinct CDR3 sequences, with 49% as singletons. The receptor's source is a woman aged 55 to 70 in good health. V is TRBV7-2 and J is TRBJ1-2, with 9 bases lining up with TRBD1. The sample was blood. CDR3 nucleotides: TGTGCCAGCAGCTTAGCACGGACAGGGGATGGCTATGGCCACACCTTC. This codes for CASSLARTGDGYGHTF.